This TCR beta chain was sequenced during a study of radiation and T cells in renal cell carcinoma. Study context: Nephrectomy followed 15 Gy stereotactic body radiation by 4 weeks.

This CDR3 is 16 amino acids long. The V gene's germline CDR1 is MNHEY and CDR2 SVGAGI. Trimming removed 2 bases from V and 0 bases from J, with 11 bases in between. Measured with immunoSEQ multiplex PCR; TCRdb has only the in-frame clones, and not every one. The sample lists 100,000 to 150,000 clones; about 88% were seen once. Study-level results: From baseline, blood top tumor clonotypes peaked at 2 weeks post-radiation.

Time point reported: blood 2 weeks post-SBRT. Treatment of the sample: 15 Gy SBRT to primary tumor, nephrectomy 4 weeks later. In the case of this clone: No antigen is known for it.

The specimen was blood, collected from a patient whose treatment included radiotherapy and nephrectomy. This TCR derives from an older woman with renal cell carcinoma. J is TRBJ2-1 and V is TRBV6-5; maybe TRBD2 (6 bases). The CDR3 loop is CASSYGRGRSYNEQFF. The CDR3 DNA is TGTGCCAGCAGTTACGGGCGGGGTCGCTCCTACAATGAGCAGTTCTTC.